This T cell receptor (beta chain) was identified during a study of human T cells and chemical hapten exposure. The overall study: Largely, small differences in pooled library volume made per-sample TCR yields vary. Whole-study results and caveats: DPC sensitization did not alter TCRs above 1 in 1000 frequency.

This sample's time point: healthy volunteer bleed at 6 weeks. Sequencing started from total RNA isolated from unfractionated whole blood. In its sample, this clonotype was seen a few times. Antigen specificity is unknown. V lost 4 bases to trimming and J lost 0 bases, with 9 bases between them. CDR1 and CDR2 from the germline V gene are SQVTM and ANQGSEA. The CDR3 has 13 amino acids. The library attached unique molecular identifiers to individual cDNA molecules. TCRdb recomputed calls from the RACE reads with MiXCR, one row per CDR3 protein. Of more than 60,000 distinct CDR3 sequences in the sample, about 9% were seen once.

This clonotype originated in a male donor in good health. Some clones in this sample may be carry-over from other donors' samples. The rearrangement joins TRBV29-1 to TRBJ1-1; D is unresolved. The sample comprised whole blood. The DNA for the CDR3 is TGCAGCGTTGTACGTCACATGAACACTGAAGCTTTCTTT. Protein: CSVVRHMNTEAFF.